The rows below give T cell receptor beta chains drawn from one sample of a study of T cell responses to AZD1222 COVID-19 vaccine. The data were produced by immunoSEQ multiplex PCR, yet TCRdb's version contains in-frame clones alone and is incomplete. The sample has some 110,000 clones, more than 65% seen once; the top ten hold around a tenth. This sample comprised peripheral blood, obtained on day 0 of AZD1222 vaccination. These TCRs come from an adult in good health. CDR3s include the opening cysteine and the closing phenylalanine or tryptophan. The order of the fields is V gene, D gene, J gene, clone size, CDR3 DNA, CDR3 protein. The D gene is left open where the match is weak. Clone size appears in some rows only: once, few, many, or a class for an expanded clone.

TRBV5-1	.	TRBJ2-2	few	TGCGCCAGCAGCCAGCGGGCGGTCCTGAACACCGGGGAGCTGTTTTTT	CASSQRAVLNTGELFF
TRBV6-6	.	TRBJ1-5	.	TGTGCCAGCAGTTATAGACAGGAGGACAGCAATCAGCCCCAGCATTTT	CASSYRQEDSNQPQHF
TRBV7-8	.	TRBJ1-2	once	TGTGCCAGCACTGATAGAGAGGTCAACAGGTACTATGGCTACACCTTC	CASTDREVNRYYGYTF
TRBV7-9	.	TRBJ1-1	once	TGTGCCAGCAGCTTTACAGTGAACACTGAAGCTTTCTTT	CASSFTVNTEAFF
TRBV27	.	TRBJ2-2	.	TGTGCCAGCAAACTTAGCCGGGAACGGAACACCGGGGAGCTGTTTTTT	CASKLSRERNTGELFF
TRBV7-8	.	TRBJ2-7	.	TGTGCCAGCAGCCAACCGGGACTGGGACCCTACGAGCAGTACTTC	CASSQPGLGPYEQYF
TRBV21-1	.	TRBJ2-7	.	TGTGCCAGCAGCAAAGGCGGAGAGACCGACACTTGCGAGCAGTACTTC	CASSKGGETDTCEQYF
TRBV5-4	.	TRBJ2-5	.	TGTGCCAGCAGCTTGTGGACGGGAGAGACCCAGTACTTC	CASSLWTGETQYF
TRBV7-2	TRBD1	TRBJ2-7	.	TGTGCCACCGGGAAAGACAGGGCAGCCTACGAGCAGTACTTC	CATGKDRAAYEQYF
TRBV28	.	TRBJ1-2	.	TGTGCCAGCAGTTTATTAGGCAATGGCTACACCTTC	CASSLLGNGYTF
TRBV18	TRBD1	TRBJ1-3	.	TGTGCCAGCTCACCCCACCCAGTGGCAGGGGGGATTACTGGAAACACCATATATTTT	CASSPHPVAGGITGNTIYF
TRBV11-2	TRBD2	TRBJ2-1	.	TGTGCCAGCAGCTGGTGGGGCCAAGCGGGAGTAAATCGGGATGAGCAGTTCTTC	CASSWWGQAGVNRDEQFF
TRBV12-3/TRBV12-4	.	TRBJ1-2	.	TGTGCCAGCAGTTTAGAGGGAGAATATGGCTACACCTTC	CASSLEGEYGYTF
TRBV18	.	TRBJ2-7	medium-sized	TGTGCCAGCTCACTCGAGGCCCCCCAATCCGGCGAGCAGTACTTC	CASSLEAPQSGEQYF
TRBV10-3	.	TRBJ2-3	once	TGTGCCATCAGTGAGTCGGTGGCAACAGATACGCAGTATTTT	CAISESVATDTQYF
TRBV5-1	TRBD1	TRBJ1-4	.	TGCGCCAGCAGCGCCACGGGACAGGGGAAAAGTGAAAAACTGTTTTTT	CASSATGQGKSEKLFF
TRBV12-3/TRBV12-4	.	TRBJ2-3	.	TGTGCCAGCGGGCCAAGGTGGGGTACGCAGTATTTT	CASGPRWGTQYF
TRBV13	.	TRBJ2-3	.	TGTGCCAGCAGCTTAAGACTAGGAACAGATACGCAGTATTTT	CASSLRLGTDTQYF
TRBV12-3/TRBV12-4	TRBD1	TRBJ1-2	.	TGTGCCAGCAGGTCACAGGGGTCGGGGGGCTACACCTTC	CASRSQGSGGYTF
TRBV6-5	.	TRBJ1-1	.	TGTGCCAGCAGTTACGCGGTGAACACTGAAGCTTTCTTT	CASSYAVNTEAFF